The present T cell receptor (beta chain) was sequenced within a study of blood T cell repertoires in COVID-19. Overall study: The samples span acute and convalescent COVID-19 from the United States, Italy and Spain.

In the source study's methods: Amplified reference gene primers provided the basis for estimating nucleated cell counts. Generated by immunoSEQ multiplex PCR, the TCRdb table keeps only in-frame clones and is missing some. The D gene and trimming were derived from the DNA, and the V and J assignments and clone size from that table. The sample consists of some 270,000 clones, about 86% of them appearing once. The CDR3 runs 16 residues. CDR1 and CDR2 (germline): SGHRS, YFSETQ. V lost 0 bases, J lost 6 bases, and 8 bases stayed unmatched. The chain is built from TRBV5-1 and TRBJ2-7; 11 bases match TRBD2. Source material: peripheral blood. The source is a person between 65 and 79 years old with COVID-19, enrolled during active disease. The CDR3 is CASSLATLAGGGEQYF. The CDR3 DNA reads TGCGCCAGCAGCTTGGCCACGCTAGCGGGAGGTGGCGAGCAGTACTTC.